This T cell receptor beta chain emerged from a study of blood T cell repertoires in COVID-19. Study as a whole: Donors in the United States, Italy and Spain gave samples during acute or convalescent COVID-19.

In the study's own analysis: Quantification of nucleated cells was approximated via reference gene primer amplification. The method was immunoSEQ multiplex PCR; TCRdb's version includes in-frame clones alone and lacks a portion of them. V and J calls and clone size follow that table, whereas D and trimming were derived from the DNA. Of about 150,000 clones listed, roughly 84% are singletons. Turning to this clone: This sample includes further DNA sequences coding for the same CDR3.

Source material: peripheral blood. The receptor comes from a man between 65 and 85 years old with acute or convalescent COVID-19.

DNA of the CDR3: TGTGCCAGCAGTCCCACCGGGAACACTGAAGCTTTCTTT. As protein: CASSPTGNTEAFF. The V gene is TRBV7-3, the J gene TRBJ1-1, with no clear D. The CDR3 extends over 13 amino acids. V was cut by 6 bases and J by 1 base, with 9 bases left in between. Germline V lookup: CDR1 SGHTA, CDR2 FQGTGA.